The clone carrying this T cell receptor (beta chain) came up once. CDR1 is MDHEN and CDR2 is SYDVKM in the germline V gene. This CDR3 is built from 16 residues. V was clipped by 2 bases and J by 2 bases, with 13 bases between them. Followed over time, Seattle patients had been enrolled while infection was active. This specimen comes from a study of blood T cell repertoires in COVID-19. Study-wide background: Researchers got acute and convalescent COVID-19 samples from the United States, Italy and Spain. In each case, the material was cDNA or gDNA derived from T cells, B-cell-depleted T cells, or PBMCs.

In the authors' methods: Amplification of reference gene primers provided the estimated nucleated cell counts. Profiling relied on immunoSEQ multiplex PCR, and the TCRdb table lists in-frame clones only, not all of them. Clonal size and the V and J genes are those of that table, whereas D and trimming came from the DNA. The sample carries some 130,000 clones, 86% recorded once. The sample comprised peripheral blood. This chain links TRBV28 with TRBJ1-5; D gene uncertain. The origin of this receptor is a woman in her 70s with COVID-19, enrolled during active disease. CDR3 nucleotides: TGTGCCAGCAGTTTAGAGCCCCCAAAAGGCAATCAGCCCCAGCATTTT. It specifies CASSLEPPKGNQPQHF.